The 18 T cell receptor beta chains below were found in one sample sequenced in a study of blood T cell repertoires in COVID-19. Clones were read by immunoSEQ multiplex PCR, and TCRdb kept only the in-frame ones, dropping some. The sample lists 210,000 or so clones, 90% occurring once. Sequences were obtained from peripheral blood. These receptors were taken from a man in his thirties or forties with COVID-19, enrolled during active disease.

The rearrangement joins TRBV2 to TRBJ1-2; no reliable D call. Trimming left V 4 bases short and J 4 bases short, with 7 bases between. The CDR3 has 12 amino acids. From germline, CDR1 is SNHLY and CDR2 FYNNEI. The CDR3 here is CASSGHSYGYTF. CDR3 DNA: TGTGCCAGCAGTGGGCACAGCTATGGCTACACCTTC. The full variable domain, with the rest looked up from reference TRBV2 and TRBJ1-2, is EPEVTQTPSHQVTQMGQEVILRCVPISNHLYFYWYRQILGQKVEFLVSFYNNEISEKSEIFDDQFSVERPDGSNFTLKIRSTKLEDSAMYFCASSGHSYGYTFGSGTRLTVV.

This chain links TRBV21-1 with TRBJ2-2; the table's D gene call, TRBD2, was not cross checked with the DNA. TRBV21-1 is marked as a pseudogene. This CDR3 is 18 amino acids long. Here the CDR3 DNA reads TGTGCCAGCAGCAGGGTTCTAGCGGGAGTTCGCGGCACCGGGGAGCTGTTTTTT. This gives the protein CASSRVLAGVRGTGELFF.

The chain couples TRBV5-6 to TRBJ1-5; 8 bases align to TRBD1. The V gene end was trimmed by 3 bases and the J gene end by 7 bases; junction bases not matched to a gene: 15. Germline loops: CDR1 SGHDT, CDR2 YYEEEE. CDR3 length: 17 residues. The CDR3 sequence is CASSYGLTGVVGQPQHF. In DNA, the CDR3 is TGTGCCAGCAGCTATGGGTTGACAGGGGTCGTCGGACAGCCCCAGCATTTT.

The chain couples TRBV19 to TRBJ1-1, with TRBD1 as a possible D gene (6 bases). This CDR3 is built from 15 residues. Germline V gene data show CDR1 as LNHDA and CDR2 as SQIVND (reference sequence). Trimming shortened V by 5 bases and J by 6 bases, and 19 bases separated the two germline ends. This CDR3 is CASSPPPTGRSEAFF. In nucleotides, the CDR3 is TGTGCCAGTAGTCCTCCTCCGACAGGTAGATCTGAAGCTTTCTTT.

This clone has a handful of counts. This chain links TRBV5-5 with TRBJ1-1; TRBD1 matches at 7 bases. CDR3 length: 16 residues. Trimming at V came to 1 base and at J to 0 bases, leaving 6 bases not matched to a gene. Germline V gene sequence: CDR1 SGHKS, CDR2 YYEKEE (reference sequence). CDR3 sequence reads: CASSLRGPAMNTEAFF. In DNA form, the CDR3 reads TGTGCCAGCAGCTTGAGGGGGCCTGCGATGAACACTGAAGCTTTCTTT.

The V and J genes are TRBV20-1 and TRBJ2-3; maybe TRBD1 (5 bases). The CDR3 extends over 15 amino acids. Trimming removed 3 bases from V and 1 base from J, with 14 bases in between. Germline lookup yields CDR1 DFQATT and CDR2 SNEGSKA (reference sequence). In nucleotides, the CDR3 is TGCAGTGCTAGTCGAGAGGTGGGGCGCACAGATACGCAGTATTTT. This codes for CSASREVGRTDTQYF.

This chain links TRBV27 with TRBJ1-5; D is perhaps TRBD1 (6 bases). CDR3 length equals 14 residues. Germline CDR1 MNHEY, CDR2 SMNVEV (reference sequence). V dropped 3 bases and J dropped 5 bases, with 11 bases sitting between them. The DNA for the CDR3 is TGTGCCAGCAGTTTTCAGGGGTGGCATCAGCCCCAGCATTTT. This translates into CASSFQGWHQPQHF.

This clone was found once. V and J are TRBV11-2 and TRBJ2-7; D is unresolved. The CDR3 runs 15 residues. Germline CDR1 SGHAT, CDR2 FQNNGV. V lost 2 bases to trimming and J lost 1 base, with 12 bases between them. DNA for the CDR3: TGTGCCAGCAGCTTAATGCAGATCCCTTCCTACGAGCAGTACTTC. Amino acid sequence: CASSLMQIPSYEQYF.

The chain couples TRBV6-4 to TRBJ2-3; TRBD2 matches at 9 bases. CDR3 length: 16 amino acids. Losses at the gene ends were 3 bases for V and 4 bases for J; bases not matched to a gene: 8. CDR1 is MRHNA and CDR2 is SNTAGT in the germline V gene. The CDR3 sequence: CASSESGGGAPDTQYF. As DNA, the CDR3 is TGTGCCAGCAGTGAATCGGGCGGGGGGGCCCCAGATACGCAGTATTTT.

The chain carries TRBV24-1 and TRBJ2-1; TRBD1 agrees at 11 bases. V was pared by 3 bases and J by 8 bases, with 2 bases of the junction left unmatched. The CDR3 runs to 14 residues. CDR1 KGHDR and CDR2 SFDVKD come from the germline V gene. DNA of the CDR3: TGTGCCACCAGTGATAGGACAGGGGGCGATGAGCAGTTCTTC. Its translation is CATSDRTGGDEQFF.

This clone was seen more than once but under ten times. The genes are TRBV4-2 and TRBJ2-3; 11 bases match TRBD2. Trimming cost V 5 bases and J 3 bases; bases outside gene matches: 7. The CDR3 spans 16 residues. Germline values: CDR1 LGHNA, CDR2 YNFKEQ. CDR3 sequence: CASSDGSGGATDTQYF. DNA of the CDR3: TGTGCCAGCAGCGATGGTAGCGGGGGGGCAACAGATACGCAGTATTTT.

This rearrangement joins TRBV5-6 to TRBJ2-4; 9 bases align to TRBD1. Germline lookup yields CDR1 SGHDT and CDR2 YYEEEE. With V trimmed by 1 base and J by 9 bases, 11 bases remained unmatched. The CDR3 length is 16 residues. In nucleotides, the CDR3 is TGTGCCAGCAGCTTGACAGGGGGCACACCCTGGGGCATTCAGTACTTC. Translating it yields CASSLTGGTPWGIQYF.

The J gene is TRBJ1-1, the V gene TRBV29-1; D not certain. CDR1 SQVTM and CDR2 ANQGSEA come from the germline V gene. The CDR3 loop spans 13 amino acids. V lost 7 bases to trimming and J lost 0 bases, with 12 bases between them. The CDR3 bases are TGCAGCGAGGGAGGACTCATGAACACTGAAGCTTTCTTT. Its translation: CSEGGLMNTEAFF. The variable domain in full, completed from reference TRBV29-1 and TRBJ1-1, reads SAVISQKPSRDICQRGTSLTIQCQVDSQVTMMFWYRQQPGQSLTLIATANQGSEATYESGFVIDKFPISRPNLTFSTLTVSNMSPEDSSIYLCSEGGLMNTEAFFGQGTRLTVV.

V and J are TRBV21-1 and TRBJ2-2; the D call in the table, TRBD1, was not verified against the DNA. TRBV21-1 is a listed pseudogene. The CDR3 runs 14 residues. The CDR3 is CASWLQGDPGELFF. In DNA, the CDR3 is TGTGCCAGCTGGTTACAGGGAGATCCCGGGGAGCTGTTTTTT.

The chain joins TRBV7-8 to TRBJ2-7, with D possibly being TRBD1 or TRBD2 (5 bases each). The CDR3 has 14 residues. The V end was cut by 5 bases, the J end by 2 bases, with 13 bases between. Germline V gene lookup returns CDR1 SGHVS and CDR2 FQNEAQ. CDR3 region: CASSLGTGTYEQYF. In nucleotides, the CDR3 is TGTGCCAGCAGCCTAGGGACGGGAACCTACGAGCAGTACTTC.

The rearrangement joins TRBV5-6 to TRBJ2-1, with TRBD2 matching 10 bases. This CDR3 has 16 residues. Germline-derived CDR1 and CDR2 are SGHDT and YYEEEE. The V and J ends lost 4 bases and 14 bases, in that order; junction bases with no gene match: 18. The CDR3 sequence: CASSPGTSDFMGGKFF. CDR3 DNA sequence: TGTGCCAGCAGCCCCGGGACTAGCGACTTTATGGGGGGGAAGTTCTTC.

The chain carries TRBV7-9 and TRBJ1-2; 11 positions agree with TRBD1. V shed 5 bases, J shed 4 bases, and the junction held 9 bases outside the gene matches. The CDR3 is 16 amino acids. Germline values: CDR1 SEHNR, CDR2 FQNEAQ (reference sequence). CDR3 protein: CASSKGQGATGYGYTF. The CDR3 DNA follows: TGTGCCAGCAGCAAAGGACAGGGGGCGACCGGCTATGGCTACACCTTC.

DNA of the CDR3: TGTGCCATCAGTGAGTCTTTCTCGGGACAGGGGGTATATGGCTACACCTTC. The encoded protein is CAISESFSGQGVYGYTF. The chain couples TRBV10-3 to TRBJ1-2; 11 bases fit TRBD1. Germline loops: CDR1 ENHRY, CDR2 SYGVKD. With V trimmed by 0 bases and J by 5 bases, 8 bases remained unmatched. The CDR3 covers 17 residues.